The 28 T cell receptor beta chains reported below all come from one sample, sequenced in a study of metastatic and nonmetastatic thyroid tumors. Before thyroid surgery, none of the patients had received any treatment. TCRdb reassembled clones from the PCR reads with MiXCR. The data hold about 24,000 clones, with around 20% observed a single time. Sequenced sample: blood. The receptors were sampled from a female donor with papillary thyroid cancer or a benign thyroid nodule (not recorded which). Some clones in this sample may be carry-over from other donors' samples.

This clone has at least ten counts. V is TRBV20-1 and J is TRBJ1-6; no firm D call. The V end was cut by 0 bases, the J end by 7 bases, with 13 bases between. Per the germline V gene, CDR1 is DFQATT and CDR2 is SNEGSKA (reference sequence). The CDR3 has 15 residues. The CDR3 here is CSAREGTLGNSPLHF. The CDR3 DNA reads TGCAGTGCTAGAGAGGGTACCCTCGGGAATTCACCCCTCCACTTT.

This clone was observed at least ten times. This may come from a read error, since a much larger clone is one base off. This chain uses TRBV12-3 or TRBV12-4 with TRBJ2-7, with 8 bases that match TRBD1. V gave up 6 bases and J gave up 5 bases; unmatched junction bases: 15. This CDR3 has 16 residues. The CDR3 DNA reads as TGTGCCAGCAGGTCGACAGGGGCCACGTCGGGTGACGAGCAGTACTTC. Translation: CASRSTGATSGDEQYF.

A single count supports this clone. The V gene is TRBV5-1, the J gene TRBJ1-1; D unclear. CDR1 and CDR2 (germline): SGHRS, YFSETQ. This CDR3 is 14 amino acids long. Trimming removed 0 bases from V and 1 base from J, with 7 bases in between. Here the CDR3 DNA reads TGCGCCAGCAGCTTGGACAGCCAGAACACTGAAGCTTTCTTT. Translating gives CASSLDSQNTEAFF.

This clone was recorded at least ten times. In DNA, the CDR3 is TGTGCCAGCAGCGGGAGTGAAGATACGCAGTATTTT. Amino acid sequence: CASSGSEDTQYF. The chain links TRBV13 to TRBJ2-3; tentatively, D is TRBD2 (5 bases). V lost 5 bases, J lost 5 bases, and 8 bases lay in between. Per the germline V gene, CDR1 is PRHDT and CDR2 is FYEKMQ (reference sequence). This CDR3 region has 12 residues.

The V gene is TRBV6-1, the J gene TRBJ2-1; possible D gene TRBD1, 5 bases. The CDR3 has 14 amino acids. CDR1 MNHNS and CDR2 SASEGT come from the germline V gene. The V end lost 8 bases, the J end lost 4 bases, and 15 bases lay between the germline ends. CDR3 protein: CASLGQAAYNEQFF. DNA for the CDR3: TGTGCCAGCCTCGGACAAGCAGCTTACAATGAGCAGTTCTTC.

Ten or more counts support this clone. The gene calls are TRBV7-9 and TRBJ2-7, with D unresolved. The CDR3 runs 12 residues. V was trimmed by 1 base and J by 6 bases, leaving 7 bases between them. The V gene's germline CDR1 is SEHNR and CDR2 FQNEAQ (reference sequence). CDR3 DNA: TGTGCCAGCAGCTTAGGGGCAGTCGAGCAGTACTTC. This encodes CASSLGAVEQYF.

This clone was observed many times. V and J are TRBV19 and TRBJ2-5, with TRBD2 identical over 14 bases. The CDR3 sequence is 15 residues long. From germline, CDR1 is LNHDA and CDR2 SQIVND (reference sequence). V shed 6 bases, J shed 5 bases, and the junction held 5 bases outside the gene matches. The CDR3 reads CASRTSGRAPETQYF. The CDR3 DNA reads as TGTGCCAGTAGGACTAGCGGGAGGGCCCCGGAGACCCAGTACTTC.

This clone was picked up many times. The chain combines TRBV25-1 with TRBJ1-2, with 8 bases aligning to TRBD1. V lost 4 bases and J lost 6; bases outside the gene matches: 10. The CDR3 has 15 amino acids. Germline values: CDR1 MGHDK, CDR2 SYGVNS. CDR3 sequence reads: CASSGPTGTGNGYTF. The CDR3 DNA reads TGTGCCAGCAGTGGGCCCACCGGGACAGGAAATGGCTACACCTTC.

This clone came up many times. This chain joins TRBV6-5 and TRBJ1-1; 10 nucleotides line up with TRBD1. This CDR3 has 14 residues. Germline CDR1 and CDR2: MNHEY and SVGAGI. Trimming removed 2 bases from V and 7 bases from J; junction bases left unmatched: 4. This CDR3 is CASSYDRGRSEAFF. As DNA, the CDR3 is TGTGCCAGCAGTTACGACAGGGGGCGAAGTGAAGCTTTCTTT.

This clone turned up a few times. J is TRBJ1-1 and V is TRBV6-6; 9 bases are a match to TRBD1. Trimming took 1 base from V and 1 from J; bases not matched to a gene: 4. The CDR3 extends over 16 amino acids. Germline CDR1 and CDR2: MNHNY and SVGAGI (reference sequence). CDR3 residues: CASSYLGQGQNTEAFF. The CDR3 region has the DNA TGTGCCAGCAGTTACTTAGGACAGGGGCAGAACACTGAAGCTTTCTTT.

This CDR3 reads CASSLGMGSEAFF. As DNA, the CDR3 is TGCGCCAGCAGCTTGGGTATGGGCAGTGAAGCTTTCTTT. The rearrangement uses TRBV5-1 and TRBJ1-1; D gene ambiguous. V shed 0 bases and J shed 7 bases, with 10 bases lying between them. The germline V gene encodes CDR1 SGHRS and CDR2 YFSETQ. The CDR3 is 13 amino acids.

Regarding this clone: One end of the junction is discordant with germline, which a read error may explain. The chain joins TRBV28 to TRBJ1-2; D may be TRBD1 (5 bases). This CDR3 is built from 14 residues. Germline V gene lookup returns CDR1 MDHEN and CDR2 SYDVKM. In nucleotides, the CDR3 is TGTGCCAGCAGCTCCTCCGGGGGGATCTATGGCTACATCTTC. Protein sequence: CASSSSGGIYGYIF.

This clone was picked up many times. Other DNA sequences from this sample encode an identical CDR3 as well. This chain connects TRBV20-1 to TRBJ2-2; 13 nucleotides align to TRBD2. The CDR3 spans 17 residues. The V gene end was trimmed by 1 base and the J gene end by 6 bases; junction bases not matched to a gene: 8. In germline, CDR1 is DFQATT, CDR2 SNEGSKA (reference sequence). DNA for the CDR3: TGCAGTGCTAGAGCCCCACTAGCGGGGGGGCTGCCCGGGGAGCTGTTTTTT. This sequence encodes CSARAPLAGGLPGELFF.

For this clone: Germline and junction disagree at one end, which may indicate a read error. CDR3 in amino acids: CASSSLSGGEGETQYF. DNA for the CDR3: TGTGCCAGCAGCTCGTTATCGGGAGGTGAGGGAGAGACCCAGTACTTC. The chain is built from TRBV5-1 and TRBJ2-5; 7 bases map to TRBD2. The germline V gene has CDR1 SGHRS and CDR2 YFSETQ. The CDR3 loop spans 16 amino acids. The entire variable domain, with the rest obtained from reference TRBV5-1 and TRBJ2-5, is as follows: KAGVTQTPRYLIKTRGQQVTLSCSPISGHRSVSWYQQTPGQGLQFLFEYFSETQRNKGNFPGRFSGRQFSNSRSEMNVSTLELGDSALYLCASSSLSGGEGETQYFGPGTRLLVL.

This clone showed up many times. The chain joins TRBV30 to TRBJ2-5; D not certain. Germline-derived CDR1 and CDR2 are GTSNPN and SVGIG (reference sequence). The CDR3 spans 11 residues. The ends were cut back, 0 bases at V and 5 bases at J, with 4 bases in the middle. CDR3 protein: CAWSVMETQYF. CDR3 nucleotide sequence: TGTGCCTGGAGTGTAATGGAGACCCAGTACTTC.

Here the CDR3 DNA reads TGTGCCAGCAGCTTGAACAGCTGGGGGCTAGGTGAAAAACTGTTTTTT. It specifies CASSLNSWGLGEKLFF. The chain carries TRBV5-6 and TRBJ1-4, with D possibly TRBD1 on 6 matching bases. The CDR3 totals 16 residues. Germline CDR1 SGHDT, CDR2 YYEEEE. Trimming stripped 1 base from V and 7 bases from J, with 17 bases between.

This chain links TRBV20-1 with TRBJ2-7; TRBD1 matches at 7 bases. The CDR3 contains 16 residues. Germline V gene data show CDR1 as DFQATT and CDR2 as SNEGSKA (reference sequence). Trimming took 0 bases from V and 3 from J; bases not matched to a gene: 11. The CDR3 region is CSARDPRTGVYYEQYF. The CDR3 DNA reads TGCAGTGCTAGAGACCCACGTACAGGGGTTTACTACGAGCAGTACTTC.

In its sample, this clone is medium-sized (0.01 to 0.1%). V gene TRBV12-3 or TRBV12-4 combines with J gene TRBJ2-1; TRBD2 agrees at 10 bases. The CDR3 is 15 residues long. V was pared by 7 bases and J by 9 bases, with 12 bases of the junction left unmatched. The DNA of the CDR3 is TGTGCCAGCAACCCTACTAGCGGGAAGGCTGTTGAGCAGTTCTTC. Translating it yields CASNPTSGKAVEQFF.

V and J are TRBV10-3 and TRBJ1-2, with D maybe TRBD1 (5 bases). The V end was cut by 11 bases, the J end by 4 bases, with 17 bases between. Germline V gives CDR1 ENHRY, CDR2 SYGVKD. This CDR3 comprises 13 residues. CDR3: CARGQGEFYGYTF. DNA of the CDR3: TGTGCCCGTGGGCAGGGAGAATTCTATGGCTACACCTTC.

The table lists this clone with many counts. CDR3 region: CASSLWGGVSGNTIYF. CDR3 nucleotide sequence: TGTGCCAGCAGTTTATGGGGGGGAGTCTCTGGAAACACCATATATTTT. This chain connects TRBV28 to TRBJ1-3; possible D gene TRBD1, 5 bases. The CDR3 has 16 amino acids. V was pared by 0 bases and J by 0 bases, with 9 bases between. In germline, CDR1 is MDHEN, CDR2 SYDVKM.

This clone appeared many times. J is TRBJ1-1 and V is TRBV7-2; maybe TRBD1 (6 bases). CDR3 length: 15 residues. The V and J ends lost 3 bases and 1 base respectively, with 12 bases between them. Germline V CDR1 and CDR2: SGHTA, FQGNSA. CDR3 protein: CASSFFGTSNTEAFF. CDR3 in DNA: TGTGCCAGCAGCTTCTTTGGGACATCGAACACTGAAGCTTTCTTT.

For this clone: A read error may produce the germline difference seen at one junction end. V usage is TRBV7-9 and J usage is TRBJ2-5; tentatively, D is TRBD1 (6 bases). The CDR3 spans 14 residues. Germline CDR1 SEHNR, CDR2 FQNEAQ (reference sequence). The CDR3 DNA sequence: TGTGGCAGCAGCTCCCGGACAGCACAAGATACCCAGTACTTC. Translating gives CGSSSRTAQDTQYF.

This clone was seen a handful of times. The J gene is TRBJ2-1, the V gene TRBV19, with D possibly being TRBD2 (6 bases). Looked up from germline, CDR1 is LNHDA and CDR2 is SQIVND (reference sequence). This CDR3 spans 15 amino acids. The V and J ends lost 1 base and 9 bases respectively, with 16 bases between them. The CDR3 here is CASSIGGRRGAEQFF. In nucleotides, the CDR3 is TGTGCCAGTAGTATAGGTGGGAGGCGGGGAGCTGAGCAGTTCTTC.

At least ten counts were recorded for this clone. This chain joins TRBV2 and TRBJ2-1, with 9 bases lining up with TRBD1. This CDR3 is built from 15 residues. Unmatched junction bases numbered 5, after V lost 6 bases and J lost 2 bases. Germline CDR1 is SNHLY and CDR2 is FYNNEI. In nucleotides, the CDR3 is TGTGCCAGCAGCGCCGACAGGGGGGCCTACAATGAGCAGTTCTTC. It encodes CASSADRGAYNEQFF.

This clone was seen at least ten times. V gene TRBV28 combines with J gene TRBJ1-6, with 7 bases fitting TRBD1. CDR1 is MDHEN, CDR2 SYDVKM, per germline. Losses at the gene ends were 4 bases for V and 0 bases for J; bases not matched to a gene: 15. The CDR3 has 20 amino acids. CDR3: CASSSDNRDSTSSYNSPLHF. The CDR3 nucleotides are TGTGCCAGCAGTTCCGATAACCGGGACAGCACGAGCTCCTATAATTCACCCCTCCACTTT.

This clone is medium-sized within its sample. The chain links TRBV12-3 or TRBV12-4 to TRBJ2-7; 7 nucleotides line up with TRBD1. The CDR3 has 15 amino acids. V shed 6 bases, J shed 6 bases, and the junction held 14 bases outside the gene matches. CDR3 residues: CASRLTGTALGEQYF. CDR3 nucleotide sequence: TGTGCCAGCAGGTTAACCGGGACAGCTCTTGGCGAGCAGTACTTC.

Ten or more counts support this clone. The chain recombines TRBV28 with TRBJ2-1, with TRBD2 identical over 10 bases. Looked up from germline, CDR1 is MDHEN and CDR2 is SYDVKM. With V trimmed by 3 bases and J by 6 bases, 8 bases remained unmatched. The CDR3 totals 16 residues. In nucleotides, the CDR3 is TGTGCCAGCAGTTTCCTCGGGACTAGCGTGAGCAATGAGCAGTTCTTC. Its translation is CASSFLGTSVSNEQFF.

This chain uses TRBV20-1 with TRBJ2-7, with 8 bases matching TRBD1. J lost 4 bases, V lost 7 bases, and 6 bases had no gene match. This CDR3 is 12 amino acids long. The germline V gene encodes CDR1 DFQATT and CDR2 SNEGSKA (reference sequence). This CDR3 is CSGTQGEYEQYF. The CDR3, as DNA: TGCAGTGGGACACAGGGGGAATACGAGCAGTACTTC.